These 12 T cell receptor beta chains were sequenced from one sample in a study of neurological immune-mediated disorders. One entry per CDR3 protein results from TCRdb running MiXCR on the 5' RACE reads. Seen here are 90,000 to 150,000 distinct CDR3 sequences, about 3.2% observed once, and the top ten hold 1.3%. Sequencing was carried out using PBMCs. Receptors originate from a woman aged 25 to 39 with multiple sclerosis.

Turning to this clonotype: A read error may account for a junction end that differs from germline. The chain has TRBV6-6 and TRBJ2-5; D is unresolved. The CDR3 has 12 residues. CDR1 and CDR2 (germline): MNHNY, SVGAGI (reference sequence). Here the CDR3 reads CASSRKAENQYF. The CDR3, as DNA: TGTGCCAGCAGCCGTAAAGCAGAGAACCAGTACTTC.

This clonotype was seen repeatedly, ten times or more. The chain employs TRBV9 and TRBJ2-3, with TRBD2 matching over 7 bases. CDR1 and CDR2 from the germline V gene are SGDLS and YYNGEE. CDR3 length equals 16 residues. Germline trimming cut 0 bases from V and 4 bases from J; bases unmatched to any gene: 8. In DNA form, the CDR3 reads TGTGCCAGCAGCGTAGGGGGAGCGGGGTGGCCAGATACGCAGTATTTT. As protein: CASSVGGAGWPDTQYF.

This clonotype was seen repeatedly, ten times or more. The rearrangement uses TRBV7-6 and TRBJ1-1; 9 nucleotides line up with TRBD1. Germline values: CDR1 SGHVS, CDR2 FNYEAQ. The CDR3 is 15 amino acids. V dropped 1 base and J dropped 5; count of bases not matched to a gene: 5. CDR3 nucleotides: TGTGCCAGCAGCTTAGAGGGGACAGGGTGGACTGAAGCTTTCTTT. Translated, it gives CASSLEGTGWTEAFF.

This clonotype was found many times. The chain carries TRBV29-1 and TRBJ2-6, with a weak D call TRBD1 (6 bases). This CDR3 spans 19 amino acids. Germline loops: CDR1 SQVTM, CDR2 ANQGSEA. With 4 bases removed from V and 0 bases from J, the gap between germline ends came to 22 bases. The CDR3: CSVVTDRLSPSSGANVLTF. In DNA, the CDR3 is TGCAGCGTTGTCACAGACAGGCTTAGTCCCAGCTCTGGGGCCAACGTCCTGACTTTC.

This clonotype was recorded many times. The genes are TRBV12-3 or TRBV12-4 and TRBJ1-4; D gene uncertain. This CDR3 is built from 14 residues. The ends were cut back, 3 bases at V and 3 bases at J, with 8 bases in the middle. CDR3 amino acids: CASSLNGANEKLFF. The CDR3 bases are TGTGCCAGCAGTTTGAACGGGGCTAATGAAAAACTGTTTTTT.

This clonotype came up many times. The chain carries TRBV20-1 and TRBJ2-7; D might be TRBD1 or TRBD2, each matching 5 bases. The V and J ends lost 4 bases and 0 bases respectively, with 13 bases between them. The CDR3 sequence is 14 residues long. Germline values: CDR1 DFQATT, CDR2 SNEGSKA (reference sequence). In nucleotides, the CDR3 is TGCAGTGCTACTGGGACGGACCGCTCCTACGAGCAGTACTTC. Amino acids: CSATGTDRSYEQYF.

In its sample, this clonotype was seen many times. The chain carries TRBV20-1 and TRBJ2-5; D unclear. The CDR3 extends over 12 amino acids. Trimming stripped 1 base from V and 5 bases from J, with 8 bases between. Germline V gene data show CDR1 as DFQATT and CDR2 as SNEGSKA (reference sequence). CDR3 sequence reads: CSARVGSETQYF. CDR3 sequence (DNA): TGCAGTGCTAGAGTAGGGTCGGAGACCCAGTACTTC.

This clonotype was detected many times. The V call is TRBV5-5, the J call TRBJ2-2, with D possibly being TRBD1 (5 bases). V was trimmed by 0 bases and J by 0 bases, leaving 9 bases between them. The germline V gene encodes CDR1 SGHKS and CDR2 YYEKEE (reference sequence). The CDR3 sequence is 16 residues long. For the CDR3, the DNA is TGTGCCAGCAGCTTGGGGAGCAGGGCGAACACCGGGGAGCTGTTTTTT. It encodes CASSLGSRANTGELFF.

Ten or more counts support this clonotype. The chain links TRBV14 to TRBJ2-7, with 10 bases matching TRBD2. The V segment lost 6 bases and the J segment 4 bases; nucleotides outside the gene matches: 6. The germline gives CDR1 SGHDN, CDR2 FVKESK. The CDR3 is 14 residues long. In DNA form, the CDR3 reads TGTGCCAGCAGACCAAGTAGCGGGAGGTACGAGCAGTACTTC. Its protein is CASRPSSGRYEQYF.

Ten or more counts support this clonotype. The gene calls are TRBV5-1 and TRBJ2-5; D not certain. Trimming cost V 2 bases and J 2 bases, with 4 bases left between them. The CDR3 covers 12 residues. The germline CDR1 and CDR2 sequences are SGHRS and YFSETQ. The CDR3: CASSFRQETQYF. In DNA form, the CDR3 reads TGCGCCAGCAGCTTCCGACAAGAGACCCAGTACTTC. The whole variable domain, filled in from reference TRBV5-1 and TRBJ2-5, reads KAGVTQTPRYLIKTRGQQVTLSCSPISGHRSVSWYQQTPGQGLQFLFEYFSETQRNKGNFPGRFSGRQFSNSRSEMNVSTLELGDSALYLCASSFRQETQYFGPGTRLLVL.

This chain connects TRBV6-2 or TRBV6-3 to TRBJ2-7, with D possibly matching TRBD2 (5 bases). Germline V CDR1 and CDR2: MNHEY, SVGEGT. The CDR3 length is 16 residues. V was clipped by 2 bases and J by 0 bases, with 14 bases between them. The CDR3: CASSYSGRFFSYEQYF. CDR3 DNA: TGTGCCAGCAGTTACAGCGGCAGGTTCTTCTCCTACGAGCAGTACTTC.

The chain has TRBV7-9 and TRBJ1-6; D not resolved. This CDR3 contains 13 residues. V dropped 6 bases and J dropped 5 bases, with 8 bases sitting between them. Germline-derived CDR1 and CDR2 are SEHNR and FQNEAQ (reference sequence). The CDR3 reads CASRMADNSPLHF. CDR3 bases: TGTGCCAGCAGAATGGCAGATAATTCACCCCTCCACTTT. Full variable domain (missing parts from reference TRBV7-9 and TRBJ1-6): DTGVSQNPRHKITKRGQNVTFRCDPISEHNRLYWYRQTLGQGPEFLTYFQNEAQLEKSRLLSDRFSAERPKGSFSTLEIQRTEQGDSAMYLCASRMADNSPLHFGNGTRLTVT.